This T cell receptor (beta chain) is drawn from a study of T cells expressing NK-cell markers. Across the study: It was sorted CD3+CD56-NKG2C+, CD3+CD56+NKG2C- and CD3+CD56+NKG2C+ T cells that provided the TCR beta repertoires.

TCRdb re-called the 5' RACE reads; every CDR3 protein appears as one record, without DNA. This table lists approximately 460,000 distinct CDR3 sequences. The CDR3 runs 16 residues. Germline loops: CDR1 SQVTM, CDR2 ANQGSEA. This clonotype was sampled from a woman between 18 and 70 years old in good health. The gene calls are TRBV29-1 and TRBJ2-4; TCRdb picks TRBD2, but there is no DNA to check that call. The material sequenced was blood T cells: a sorted CD56 or NKG2C T cell subset, CD4+ or CD8+ T cells, or bulk PBMC T cells (not recorded which). The CDR3 region is CSVEDYGSGAKNIQYF. The full variable domain, rest sourced from reference TRBV29-1 and TRBJ2-4, is SAVISQKPSRDICQRGTSLTIQCQVDSQVTMMFWYRQQPGQSLTLIATANQGSEATYESGFVIDKFPISRPNLTFSTLTVSNMSPEDSSIYLCSVEDYGSGAKNIQYFGAGTRLSVL.